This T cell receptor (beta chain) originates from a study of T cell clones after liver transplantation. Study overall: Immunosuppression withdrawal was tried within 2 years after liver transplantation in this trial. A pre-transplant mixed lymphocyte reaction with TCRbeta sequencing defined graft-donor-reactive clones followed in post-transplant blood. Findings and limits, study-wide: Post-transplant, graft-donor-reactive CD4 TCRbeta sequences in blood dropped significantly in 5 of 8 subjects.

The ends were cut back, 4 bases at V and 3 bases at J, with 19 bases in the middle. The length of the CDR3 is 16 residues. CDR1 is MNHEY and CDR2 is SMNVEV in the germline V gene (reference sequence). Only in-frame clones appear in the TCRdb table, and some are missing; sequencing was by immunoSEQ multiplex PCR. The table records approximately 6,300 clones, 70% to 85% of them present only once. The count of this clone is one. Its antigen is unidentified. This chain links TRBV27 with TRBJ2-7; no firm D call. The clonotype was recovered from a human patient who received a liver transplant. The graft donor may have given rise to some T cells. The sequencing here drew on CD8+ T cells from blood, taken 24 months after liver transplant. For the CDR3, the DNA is TGTGCCAGCAGTTCCCCACGGACCCGTGGAAGCTACGAGCAGTACTTC. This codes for CASSSPRTRGSYEQYF.